The clone carrying this T cell receptor (beta chain) was seen many times. This record comes from a study of T cells in Graves' hyperthyroidism and ophthalmopathy. The CDR3 regions of TCR beta were amplified from RNA transcripts. The TCR CDR3 was amplified in a first-round RT-PCR using the HTBI primer set. From the multiplex PCR reads, TCRdb called clonotypes with MiXCR, one entry per CDR3 protein. The table lists 200,000 to 300,000 distinct CDR3 sequences, roughly 15% of them singletons. Germline-derived CDR1 and CDR2 are SNHLY and FYNNEI. V was pared by 7 bases and J by 6 bases, with 3 bases of the junction left unmatched. This CDR3 has 13 amino acids.

The V call is TRBV2, the J call TRBJ2-1, with 10 bases identical to TRBD1. This clonotype was obtained from a woman aged 18-35 years with Graves' ophthalmopathy. Sequencing was done on a sample of blood. CDR3 DNA sequence: TGTGCCAGCACCCGGACAGGGGGCAATGAGCAGTTCTTC. Its protein product is CASTRTGGNEQFF.